The clone carrying this TCR beta chain was seen only a few times. The target antigen is unknown. This record belongs to a study of post-analysis software for immune sequencing data. Study-level points and caveats: Controls significantly exceeded multiple sclerosis patients in normalized Chao1 diversity. Controls showed lower frequencies than patients for five TRBV segments, and TRBV5-6, TRBV5-1 and TRBV20-1 were among these.

CDR1 is SGHRS and CDR2 is YFSETQ in the germline V gene. Between the trimmed V and J ends, which lost 1 base and 9 bases, there was a span of 11 bases. The CDR3 sequence is 13 residues long. TCR beta libraries were prepared from cDNA with unique molecular identifiers. Input amounts of 1 to 10 million T cells were used. These gave 500,000 or so cDNA molecules, so each molecule approximated one T cell. One entry per CDR3 protein results from TCRdb running MiXCR on the PCR reads. The sample yields about 820,000 distinct CDR3 sequences, around 50% seen once. The sequencing input was blood. The chain links TRBV5-1 to TRBJ2-1; D unresolved. This TCR came from a girl between 5 and 17 years old with multiple sclerosis. CDR3 DNA: TGCGCCAGCAGCTTGATCCCCGCGAGTGAGCAGTTCTTC. Translated: CASSLIPASEQFF.